Listed below are T cell receptor beta chains from one sample, sequenced in a study of T-cell memory formation after mild COVID-19. In TCRdb, the 5' RACE reads were re-called with MiXCR into one record per CDR3 protein. The data show 170,000 or so distinct CDR3 sequences, about 28% seen once. Input material: PBMCs or a T cell subset sorted from them (not recorded which). The origin of the receptors is an adult woman who had mild COVID-19 (a few samples of this study predate the infection). Cell type and time point are not known. Both conserved end residues are part of each CDR3.

TRBV7-9	CASSLDRYPGNTIYF
TRBV3-1	CASSRDTGSGVFF
TRBV15	CATSRDRAPGGTTPWSSYNEQFF
TRBV20-1	CSARRSGQGNTEAFF
TRBV7-2	CASSLVHNEQFF
TRBV6-2/TRBV6-3	CASSDTGAGREQYF
TRBV12-3/TRBV12-4	CASTRGEKLFF
TRBV28	CASSYGTGPLFYNEQFF
TRBV7-9	CASSLPGQPYYTF
TRBV28	CASSLLLAALSSYNEQFF
TRBV6-5	CASSYSIRGETQYF
TRBV7-9	CASSGQGVLNTEAFF
TRBV5-1	CASSLGVTVVPEAFF
TRBV27	CASRPRTSGSYEQYF
TRBV15	CATSRRDGFYTEAFF
TRBV20-1	CSARDPGGHQETQYF
TRBV18	CASSPGQDLYGYTF
TRBV7-9	CASSFQGLNTEAFF
TRBV7-9	CASSPPTSGRSSEQYF
TRBV7-3	CASSLTPLGTGRTDTQYF
TRBV4-3	CASSQDPVQTNTEAFF
TRBV27	CASIAAGTGLTEAFF
TRBV5-1	CASSNIGEDPVETQYF
TRBV5-5	CASSLQQTVNTEAFF
TRBV5-1	CASSSLAGVGTDTQYF
TRBV29-1	CSVEMGLTGRALETQYF
TRBV9	CASSVEDPPYGYTF
TRBV7-9	CASRQRGGSEQFF
TRBV5-1	CASSVLGPTNTEAFF
TRBV3-1	CASSPGGRAKNIQYF
TRBV5-1	CASSSGQGAPSPLHF
TRBV12-3/TRBV12-4	CASSFRQAFGGYTF
TRBV7-3	CASSLLGNTGELFF